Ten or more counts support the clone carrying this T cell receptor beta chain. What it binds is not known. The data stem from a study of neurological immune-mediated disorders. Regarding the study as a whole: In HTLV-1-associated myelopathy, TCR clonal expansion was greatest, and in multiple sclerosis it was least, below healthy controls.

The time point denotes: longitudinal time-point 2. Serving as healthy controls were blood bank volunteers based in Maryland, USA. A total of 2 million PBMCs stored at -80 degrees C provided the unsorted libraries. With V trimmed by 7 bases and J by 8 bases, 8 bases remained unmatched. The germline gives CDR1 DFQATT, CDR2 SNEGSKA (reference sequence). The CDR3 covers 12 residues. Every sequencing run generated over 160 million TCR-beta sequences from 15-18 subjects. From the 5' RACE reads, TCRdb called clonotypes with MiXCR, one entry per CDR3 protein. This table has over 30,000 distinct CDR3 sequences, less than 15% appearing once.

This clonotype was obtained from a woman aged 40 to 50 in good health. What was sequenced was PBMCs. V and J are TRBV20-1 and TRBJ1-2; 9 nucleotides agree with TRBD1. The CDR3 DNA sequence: TGCAGTGTTTTAGGGACAGGGCTAGGCTACACCTTC. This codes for CSVLGTGLGYTF.